This TCR beta chain was captured by sequencing in a study of cytomegalovirus exposure and HLA in healthy donors. Overall study: From about 170 million T cells, an earlier analysis saw under 140 million unique TCR beta sequences. Study findings and constraints: A later analysis reportedly identified an Asian-associated ancestry cluster as carrying fewer N-insertions than the approximately 670-donor mean. TCR beta V- and J-gene trimming was later associated with a missense DCLRE1C variant.

Each donor was healthy, and each was a bone marrow donor. PCR primers comprised 60 Vbeta and 13 Jbeta primers. Assay used: immunoSEQ multiplex PCR; TCRdb lists only in-frame clones, some missing. The top ten clones hold approximately 13% of a sample with 150,000 or so clones, approximately 80% of them seen once. The CDR3 consists of 13 residues. Trimming removed 2 bases at V and 5 bases at J, with 7 bases between. The germline CDR1 and CDR2 sequences are PRHDT and FYEKMQ (reference sequence). Note on this clone: The target antigen is unknown.

The receptor was derived from a man aged 35-49 years in good health and CMV-seropositive. The sequenced material came from PBMCs. This chain uses TRBV13 with TRBJ2-1; unclear D gene. DNA of the CDR3: TGTGCCAGCAGCTTAACGGAGAACAATGAGCAGTTCTTC. Translation gives CASSLTENNEQFF.